This T cell receptor beta chain was profiled in a study of T cells after posttransplantation cyclophosphamide. There are 13 residues in the CDR3. Trimming removed 8 bases from V and 6 bases from J, with 16 bases in between. The V gene's germline CDR1 is SNHLY and CDR2 FYNNEI. Produced via immunoSEQ multiplex PCR; TCRdb's table is partial and in-frame only. This sample carries about 34,000 clones, none of them present only once. This clone was observed at least ten times. Its antigen remains unknown. Findings of the study overall: Recipient CMV seropositivity and CMV reactivation strongly tracked TRB clonality.

The TCR was taken from a woman aged 45-59 years in good health and a related stem cell transplant donor. The chain joins TRBV2 to TRBJ1-2, with a possible D match to TRBD1 (6 bases). The sequencing sample was made of PBMCs. The CDR3 DNA reads as TGTGCCAGCGCCTACAGGGAGCGCAATGGCTACACCTTC. Translating gives CASAYRERNGYTF.